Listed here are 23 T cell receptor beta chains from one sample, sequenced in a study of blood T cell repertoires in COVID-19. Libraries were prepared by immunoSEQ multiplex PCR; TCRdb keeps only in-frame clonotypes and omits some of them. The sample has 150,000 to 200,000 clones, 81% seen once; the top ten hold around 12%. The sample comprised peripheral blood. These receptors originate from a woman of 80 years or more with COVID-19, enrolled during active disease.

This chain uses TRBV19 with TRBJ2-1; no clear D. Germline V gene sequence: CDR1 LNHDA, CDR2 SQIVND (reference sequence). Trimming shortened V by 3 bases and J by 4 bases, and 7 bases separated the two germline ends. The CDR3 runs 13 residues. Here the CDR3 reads CASSIARYNEQFF. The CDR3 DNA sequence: TGTGCCAGTAGTATTGCGCGGTACAATGAGCAGTTCTTC. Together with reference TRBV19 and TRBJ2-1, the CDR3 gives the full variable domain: DGGITQSPKYLFRKEGQNVTLSCEQNLNHDAMYWYRQDPGQGLRLIYYSQIVNDFQKGDIAEGYSVSREKKESFPLTVTSAQKNPTAFYLCASSIARYNEQFFGPGTRLTVL.

The CDR3 is CASGRQGSELDTQYF. The CDR3 bases are TGTGCCAGTGGAAGACAGGGATCCGAATTGGATACGCAGTATTTT. This chain connects TRBV14 to TRBJ2-3, with 7 bases fitting TRBD1. Germline V gene sequence: CDR1 SGHDN, CDR2 FVKESK. The CDR3 sequence is 15 residues long. Losses at the gene ends were 9 bases for V and 6 bases for J; bases not matched to a gene: 15.

The CDR3 sequence: CASSSSIVEQGRQYF. CDR3 bases: TGCGCCAGCAGCTCTAGTATCGTTGAACAGGGGAGGCAGTACTTC. The chain couples TRBV5-1 to TRBJ2-7; TRBD1 matches 7 bases. Germline V gene lookup returns CDR1 SGHRS and CDR2 YFSETQ. The CDR3 length is 15 residues. The junction had 15 bases not matched to a gene; V was cut back by 3 bases and J by 9 bases.

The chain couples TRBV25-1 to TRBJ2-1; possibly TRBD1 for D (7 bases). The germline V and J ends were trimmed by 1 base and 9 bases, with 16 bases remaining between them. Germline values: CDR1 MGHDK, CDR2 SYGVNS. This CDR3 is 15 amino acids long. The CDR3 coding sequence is TGTGCCAGCAGTGAATCTGGAGGGGGCTGGCGTGAGCAGTTCTTC. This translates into CASSESGGGWREQFF.

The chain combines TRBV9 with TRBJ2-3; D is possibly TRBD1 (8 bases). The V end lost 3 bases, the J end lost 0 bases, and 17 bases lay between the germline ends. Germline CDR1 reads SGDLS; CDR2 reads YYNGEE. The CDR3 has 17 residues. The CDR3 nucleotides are TGTGCCAGCAGCGCCGATGGACAGGGAGGGAGCACAGATACGCAGTATTTT. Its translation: CASSADGQGGSTDTQYF.

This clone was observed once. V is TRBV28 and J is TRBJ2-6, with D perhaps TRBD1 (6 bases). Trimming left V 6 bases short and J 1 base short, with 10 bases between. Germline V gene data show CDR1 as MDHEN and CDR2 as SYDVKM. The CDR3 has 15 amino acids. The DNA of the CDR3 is TGTGCCAGCAGGCCGCAGGGGTCTGGGGCCAACGTCCTGACTTTC. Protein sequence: CASRPQGSGANVLTF.

As DNA, the CDR3 is TGTGCCAGCAGCCCGGTCCAAGAGACCCAGTACTTC. Amino acid sequence: CASSPVQETQYF. V and J are TRBV11-1 and TRBJ2-5; no clear D gene. Trimming removed 5 bases at V and 1 base at J, with 5 bases between. The length of the CDR3 is 12 residues. The germline gives CDR1 SGHAT, CDR2 FQDESV (reference sequence).

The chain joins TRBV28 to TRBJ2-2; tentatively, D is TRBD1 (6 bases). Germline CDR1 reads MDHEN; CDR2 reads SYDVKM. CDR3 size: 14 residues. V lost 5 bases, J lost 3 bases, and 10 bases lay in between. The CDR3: CASSLSGDTGELFF. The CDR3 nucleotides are TGTGCCAGCAGTCTGTCAGGGGACACCGGGGAGCTGTTTTTT. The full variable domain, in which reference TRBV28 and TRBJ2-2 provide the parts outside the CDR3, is DVKVTQSSRYLVKRTGEKVFLECVQDMDHENMFWYRQDPGLGLRLIYFSYDVKMKEKGDIPEGYSVSREKKERFSLILESASTNQTSMYLCASSLSGDTGELFFGEGSRLTVL.

CDR3 nucleotides: TGTGCCAGCATTATCCAAACAGGGACCTCCTACGAGCAGTACTTC. Its protein product is CASIIQTGTSYEQYF. This chain links TRBV5-6 with TRBJ2-7; tentatively, D is TRBD1 (6 bases). Germline values: CDR1 SGHDT, CDR2 YYEEEE. V shed 6 bases and J shed 0 bases, with 16 bases lying between them. The CDR3 consists of 15 residues. Using reference TRBV5-6 and TRBJ2-7 for the parts outside the CDR3, the full variable domain is DAGVTQSPTHLIKTRGQQVTLRCSPKSGHDTVSWYQQALGQGPQFIFQYYEEEERQRGNFPDRFSGHQFPNYSSELNVNALLLGDSALYLCASIIQTGTSYEQYFGPGTRLTVT.

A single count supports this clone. The CDR3 loop is CASSLQVYGELFF. For the CDR3, the DNA is TGTGCCAGCAGCTTACAGGTCTACGGGGAGCTGTTTTTT. The chain uses TRBV7-2 and TRBJ2-2; no firm D call. CDR1 and CDR2 (germline): SGHTA, FQGNSA. V lost 2 bases to trimming and J lost 7 bases, with 8 bases between them. This CDR3 contains 13 residues.

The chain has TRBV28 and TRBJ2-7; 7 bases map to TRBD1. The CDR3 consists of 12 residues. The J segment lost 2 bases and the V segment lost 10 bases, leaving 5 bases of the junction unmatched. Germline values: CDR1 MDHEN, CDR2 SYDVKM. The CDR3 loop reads CATTTGTYEQYF. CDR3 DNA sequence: TGTGCCACCACGACAGGGACCTACGAGCAGTACTTC.

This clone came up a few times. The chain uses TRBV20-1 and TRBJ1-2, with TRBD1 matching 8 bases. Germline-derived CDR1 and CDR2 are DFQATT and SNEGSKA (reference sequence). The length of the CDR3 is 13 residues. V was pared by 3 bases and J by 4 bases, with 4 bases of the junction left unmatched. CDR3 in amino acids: CSASAGTGYGYTF. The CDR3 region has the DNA TGCAGTGCTAGTGCCGGGACAGGCTATGGCTACACCTTC.

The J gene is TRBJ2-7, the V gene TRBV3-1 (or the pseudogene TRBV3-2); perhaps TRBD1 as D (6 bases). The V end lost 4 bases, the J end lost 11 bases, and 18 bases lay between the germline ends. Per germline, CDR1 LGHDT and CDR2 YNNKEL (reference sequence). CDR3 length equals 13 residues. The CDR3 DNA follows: TGTGCCAGCAGCCCTGGGACAATCGGGGCTAAGTACTTC. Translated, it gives CASSPGTIGAKYF.

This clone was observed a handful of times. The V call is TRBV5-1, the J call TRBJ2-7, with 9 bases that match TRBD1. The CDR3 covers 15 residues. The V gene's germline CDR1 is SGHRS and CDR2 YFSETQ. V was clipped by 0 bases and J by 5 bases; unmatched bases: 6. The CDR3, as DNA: TGCGCCAGCAGCTTGGTACAGGGGGCGGGAAACGAGCAGTACTTC. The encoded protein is CASSLVQGAGNEQYF.

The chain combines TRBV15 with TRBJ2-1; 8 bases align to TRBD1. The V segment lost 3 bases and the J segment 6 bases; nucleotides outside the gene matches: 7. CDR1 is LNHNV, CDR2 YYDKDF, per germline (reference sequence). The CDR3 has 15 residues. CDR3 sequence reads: CATSSGQGLINEQFF. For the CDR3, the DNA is TGTGCCACCAGCAGTGGACAGGGACTTATCAATGAGCAGTTCTTC.

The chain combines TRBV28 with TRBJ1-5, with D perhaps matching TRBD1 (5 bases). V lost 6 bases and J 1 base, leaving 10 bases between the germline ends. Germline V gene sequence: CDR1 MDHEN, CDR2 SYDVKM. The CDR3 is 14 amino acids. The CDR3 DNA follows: TGTGCCAGCAGAAAGGGGTTGAGCAATCAGCCCCAGCATTTT. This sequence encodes CASRKGLSNQPQHF.

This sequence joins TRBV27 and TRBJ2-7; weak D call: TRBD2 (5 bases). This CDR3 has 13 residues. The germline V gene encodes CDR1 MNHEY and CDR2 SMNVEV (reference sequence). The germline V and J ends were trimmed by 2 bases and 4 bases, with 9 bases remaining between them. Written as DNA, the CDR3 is TGTGCCAGCAGTTTAAGCGGCGAATACGAGCAGTACTTC. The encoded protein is CASSLSGEYEQYF.

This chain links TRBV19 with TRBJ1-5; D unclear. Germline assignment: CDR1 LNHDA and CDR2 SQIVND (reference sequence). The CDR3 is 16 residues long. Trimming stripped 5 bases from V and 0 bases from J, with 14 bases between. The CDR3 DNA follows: TGTGCCAGTAGTTCTCCCGGGGTTTATAGCAATCAGCCCCAGCATTTT. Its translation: CASSSPGVYSNQPQHF. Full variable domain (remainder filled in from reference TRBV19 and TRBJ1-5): DGGITQSPKYLFRKEGQNVTLSCEQNLNHDAMYWYRQDPGQGLRLIYYSQIVNDFQKGDIAEGYSVSREKKESFPLTVTSAQKNPTAFYLCASSSPGVYSNQPQHFGDGTRLSIL.

The CDR3 region has the DNA TGTGCCAGCAGCCAAGAATTGGGGGCCCAAGAGACCCAGTACTTC. This gives the protein CASSQELGAQETQYF. V usage is TRBV3-1 (or the pseudogene TRBV3-2) and J usage is TRBJ2-5, with D possibly matching TRBD1 (6 bases). The germline CDR1 and CDR2 sequences are LGHDT and YNNKEL (reference sequence). V lost 0 bases and J lost 1, with 9 bases in between. The CDR3 contains 15 residues.

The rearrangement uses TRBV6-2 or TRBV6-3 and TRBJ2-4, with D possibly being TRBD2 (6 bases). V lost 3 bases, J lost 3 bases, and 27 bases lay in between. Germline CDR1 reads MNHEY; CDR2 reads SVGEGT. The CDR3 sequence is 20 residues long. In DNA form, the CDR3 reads TGTGCCAGCAGTTATGTAAGGTGGGACGGGAGTTACGGCGGCAAAAACATTCAGTACTTC. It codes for CASSYVRWDGSYGGKNIQYF.

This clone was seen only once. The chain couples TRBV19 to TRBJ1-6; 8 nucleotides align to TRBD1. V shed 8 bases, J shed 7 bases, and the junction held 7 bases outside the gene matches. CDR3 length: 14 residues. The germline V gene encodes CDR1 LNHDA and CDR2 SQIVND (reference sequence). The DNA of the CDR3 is TGTGCCAGTGGCCTACAGGGGGTGAATTCACCCCTCCACTTT. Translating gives CASGLQGVNSPLHF.

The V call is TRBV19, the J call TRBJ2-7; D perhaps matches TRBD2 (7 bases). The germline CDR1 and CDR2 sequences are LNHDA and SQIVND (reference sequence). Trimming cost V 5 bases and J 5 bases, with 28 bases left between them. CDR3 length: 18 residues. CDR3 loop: CASSRNKLTGGGWDEQYF. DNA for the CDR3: TGTGCCAGTAGTCGCAATAAATTGACAGGCGGGGGTTGGGACGAGCAGTACTTC.

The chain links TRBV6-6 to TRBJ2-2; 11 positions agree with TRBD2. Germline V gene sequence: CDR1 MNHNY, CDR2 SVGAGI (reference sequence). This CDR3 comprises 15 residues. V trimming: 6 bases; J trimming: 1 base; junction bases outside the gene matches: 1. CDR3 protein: CASSLAGGNTGELFF. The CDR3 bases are TGTGCCAGCAGCCTAGCGGGAGGGAACACCGGGGAGCTGTTTTTT.